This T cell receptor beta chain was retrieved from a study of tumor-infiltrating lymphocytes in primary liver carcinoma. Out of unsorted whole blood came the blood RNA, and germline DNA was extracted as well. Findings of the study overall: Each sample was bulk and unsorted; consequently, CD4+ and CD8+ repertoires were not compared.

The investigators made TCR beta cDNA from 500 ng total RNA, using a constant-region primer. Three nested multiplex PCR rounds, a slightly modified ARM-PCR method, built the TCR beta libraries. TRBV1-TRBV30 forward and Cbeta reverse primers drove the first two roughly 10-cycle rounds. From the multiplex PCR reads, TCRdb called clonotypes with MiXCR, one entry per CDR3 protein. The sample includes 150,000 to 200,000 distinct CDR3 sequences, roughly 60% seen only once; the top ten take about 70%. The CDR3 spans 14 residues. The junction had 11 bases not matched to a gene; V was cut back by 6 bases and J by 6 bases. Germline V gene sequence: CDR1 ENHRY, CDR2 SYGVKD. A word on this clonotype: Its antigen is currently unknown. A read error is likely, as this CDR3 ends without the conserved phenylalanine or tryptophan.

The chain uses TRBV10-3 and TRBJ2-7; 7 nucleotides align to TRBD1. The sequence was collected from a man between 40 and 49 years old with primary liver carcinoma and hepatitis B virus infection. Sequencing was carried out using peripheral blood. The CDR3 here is CAISYNDRVGEQYL. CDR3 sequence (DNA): TGTGCCATCAGCTACAATGACAGGGTCGGCGAGCAGTACTTA.